These 6 T cell receptor beta chains originate from one sample sequenced in a study of T cell responses to AZD1222 COVID-19 vaccine. TCRdb keeps only in-frame clones here, not all; method: immunoSEQ multiplex PCR. The sample has 50,000 to 65,000 clones; 85% to 95% are singletons. The sample consisted of peripheral blood, taken 28 days after the second dose of the MenACWY control vaccine. The receptors were gathered from an adult who received the MenACWY meningococcal vaccine as a control.

This CDR3 is CASSEKGGGNEQFF. DNA of the CDR3: TGTGCCAGCAGTGAGAAAGGAGGGGGCAATGAGCAGTTCTTC. This chain joins TRBV6-4 and TRBJ2-1; possibly TRBD1 or TRBD2 for D (6 bases each). CDR1 is MRHNA and CDR2 is SNTAGT in the germline V gene. The CDR3 has 14 amino acids. Trimming pared 3 bases from V and 6 bases from J, leaving 12 bases between.

V is TRBV5-4 and J is TRBJ2-1; 10 bases agree with TRBD2. The CDR3 spans 15 residues. With 4 bases clipped from V and 8 bases from J, the junction kept 9 bases outside the gene matches. In germline, CDR1 is SGHNT, CDR2 YYREEE (reference sequence). CDR3 bases: TGTGCCAGCAGCCCTAGCGGGAGAGAATGGGATGAGCAGTTCTTC. It specifies CASSPSGREWDEQFF.

The V and J genes are TRBV2 and TRBJ2-2; TRBD2 matches 7 bases. CDR3 length: 13 residues. The germline gives CDR1 SNHLY, CDR2 FYNNEI. V shed 8 bases, J shed 3 bases, and the junction held 3 bases outside the gene matches. The DNA for the CDR3 is TGTGCCAGCGAGAGCGGGGACACCGGGGAGCTGTTTTTT. It specifies CASESGDTGELFF.

The V and J genes are TRBV27 and TRBJ2-1; unclear D gene. Germline lookup yields CDR1 MNHEY and CDR2 SMNVEV (reference sequence). The V gene lost 6 bases and the J gene lost 9 bases, with 18 bases spanning the gap. The CDR3 length is 14 residues. This CDR3 is CASSPSGYTSEQFF. In nucleotides, the CDR3 is TGTGCCAGCAGCCCCTCGGGCTATACCAGTGAGCAGTTCTTC.

The chain combines TRBV28 with TRBJ2-7; the match to TRBD2 covers 11 bases. The CDR3 consists of 14 residues. Looked up from germline, CDR1 is MDHEN and CDR2 is SYDVKM. The trim removed 3 bases at V and 2 bases at J, leaving 0 bases unmatched. CDR3 bases: TGTGCCAGCAGTTTTAGCGGGAGGGCCTACGAGCAGTACTTC. This gives the protein CASSFSGRAYEQYF. The whole variable domain, filled in from reference TRBV28 and TRBJ2-7, reads DVKVTQSSRYLVKRTGEKVFLECVQDMDHENMFWYRQDPGLGLRLIYFSYDVKMKEKGDIPEGYSVSREKKERFSLILESASTNQTSMYLCASSFSGRAYEQYFGPGTRLTVT.

The chain recombines TRBV29-1 with TRBJ2-5; possible D gene TRBD2, 6 bases. Germline values: CDR1 SQVTM, CDR2 ANQGSEA. The CDR3 is made up of 13 amino acids. Trimming took 4 bases from V and 4 from J, leaving 13 bases between them. This CDR3 reads CSVVFTSPETQYF. CDR3 coding DNA: TGCAGCGTTGTATTCACTAGCCCAGAGACCCAGTACTTC.